Each of the 25 T cell receptor beta chains below was sequenced from the same sample in a study of CD8+CD57+ T cells in acquired aplastic anemia. Genomic DNA, serving as template, underwent TCR beta VDJ and CDR3 profiling. TCRdb used MiXCR to reprocess the reads, holding one entry per CDR3 protein. The table records about 180,000 distinct CDR3 sequences, less than 50% of them present only once. Those patients picked for sequencing had displayed CD8+CD57+ cell expansion on flow cytometry. The source material was sorted CD4+, CD8+, or CD8+CD57+ T cells (not recorded which) from PBMCs. The receptors stem from a human donor with aplastic anemia.

This clonotype was observed at least ten times. This rearrangement joins TRBV7-9 to TRBJ1-1; no reliable D call. V was trimmed by 5 bases and J by 2 bases, leaving 9 bases between them. The CDR3 sequence is 13 residues long. Germline V CDR1 and CDR2: SEHNR, FQNEAQ (reference sequence). Here the CDR3 reads CASSNQQNTEAFF. The CDR3 bases are TGTGCCAGCAGCAATCAACAAAACACTGAAGCTTTCTTT.

This clonotype was recorded a few times. A read error may explain this, as a much larger clone is one base away. The rearrangement links TRBV11-1 to TRBJ2-1, with D uncertain. The CDR3 runs 14 residues. The germline V gene has CDR1 SGHAT and CDR2 FQDESV (reference sequence). Here the CDR3 reads CASSLYARNNEQLF. Written as DNA, the CDR3 is TGTGCCAGCAGCTTATATGCCAGGAACAATGAGCAGCTCTTC.

The V and J genes are TRBV20-1 and TRBJ2-7; TRBD2 is a possible D gene (7 bases). The CDR3 is 15 residues long. Germline V gene data show CDR1 as DFQATT and CDR2 as SNEGSKA (reference sequence). V lost 5 bases to trimming and J lost 2 bases, with 19 bases between them. CDR3 loop: CSAGSGGAGPYEQYF. The CDR3 DNA sequence: TGCAGTGCTGGGTCGGGGGGCGCGGGGCCCTACGAGCAGTACTTC.

This clonotype has ten or more counts. The chain combines TRBV6-1 with TRBJ2-7; perhaps TRBD2 as D (7 bases). This CDR3 comprises 17 residues. Germline V gene lookup returns CDR1 MNHNS and CDR2 SASEGT. Trimming left V 5 bases short and J 4 bases short, with 24 bases between. The CDR3 is CASSTNREGGRWYEQYF. DNA of the CDR3: TGTGCCAGCAGTACCAACCGCGAGGGGGGGAGGTGGTACGAGCAGTACTTC.

This clonotype was detected ten times or more. This rearrangement joins TRBV5-3 to TRBJ2-7, with 13 nucleotides matching TRBD2. TRBV5-3 carries the ORF label, with uncertain function. CDR3 length: 14 amino acids. After removal of 8 bases from V and 7 bases from J, the junction contained 9 bases not matched to a gene. This chain's CDR3 is CASRGLAGAGEQYF. CDR3 coding DNA: TGTGCCAGTCGAGGACTAGCGGGGGCTGGTGAGCAGTACTTC.

J is TRBJ2-5 and V is TRBV25-1; TRBD1 matches at 7 bases. Germline CDR1 reads MGHDK; CDR2 reads SYGVNS. J gave up 4 bases and V 5 bases, and 7 bases lay outside the gene matches. The CDR3 contains 14 residues. CDR3 sequence: CASSLRDSRETQYF. The CDR3 nucleotides read TGTGCCAGCAGTCTACGGGACAGTAGAGAGACCCAGTACTTC.

This chain links TRBV7-9 with TRBJ2-5; D unclear. Germline V lookup: CDR1 SEHNR, CDR2 FQNEAQ (reference sequence). V was shortened by 1 base and J by 5 bases, with 8 bases between the two germline ends. CDR3 length equals 13 residues. The CDR3 bases are TGTGCCAGCAGCTTAGAGGAGTGGGAGACCCAGTACTTC. Its protein is CASSLEEWETQYF.

This clonotype was counted ten times or more. The rearrangement links TRBV7-9 to TRBJ2-7; TRBD1 matches at 10 bases. Germline V gives CDR1 SEHNR, CDR2 FQNEAQ (reference sequence). V dropped 3 bases and J dropped 7; count of bases not matched to a gene: 12. CDR3 length equals 16 residues. CDR3 DNA: TGTGCCAGCAGCTTTTTGACGGGACAGGGGCAAAGGGAGCAGTACTTC. Its translation: CASSFLTGQGQREQYF. Full variable domain (outside the CDR3, taken from reference TRBV7-9 and TRBJ2-7): DTGVSQNPRHKITKRGQNVTFRCDPISEHNRLYWYRQTLGQGPEFLTYFQNEAQLEKSRLLSDRFSAERPKGSFSTLEIQRTEQGDSAMYLCASSFLTGQGQREQYFGPGTRLTVT.

V usage is TRBV7-6 and J usage is TRBJ1-6; possible D gene TRBD1, 5 bases. Germline lookup yields CDR1 SGHVS and CDR2 FNYEAQ. Trimming cost V 0 bases and J 9 bases, with 9 bases left between them. The CDR3 consists of 14 residues. The CDR3 is CASSLAAGSSPLHF. The CDR3 DNA reads TGTGCCAGCAGCTTAGCGGCAGGGTCTTCACCCCTCCACTTT.

V gene TRBV3-1 combines with J gene TRBJ2-1; D is perhaps TRBD1 (5 bases). The germline gives CDR1 LGHDT, CDR2 YNNKEL (reference sequence). This CDR3 spans 15 amino acids. V lost 6 bases and J 2 bases, leaving 14 bases between the germline ends. The CDR3 loop is CASREALDTYNEQFF. CDR3 nucleotide sequence: TGTGCCAGCAGGGAAGCGTTGGACACCTACAATGAGCAGTTCTTC.

This clonotype was seen ten or more times. Here the CDR3 DNA reads TGTGCCAGCAGCCAAGGAGGGATTACCCAGTACTTC. It specifies CASSQGGITQYF. J is TRBJ2-5 and V is TRBV3-1; weak D call: TRBD2 (5 bases). This CDR3 is built from 12 residues. Per the germline V gene, CDR1 is LGHDT and CDR2 is YNNKEL (reference sequence). Trimming stripped 1 base from V and 8 bases from J, with 8 bases between.

As to this clonotype: The junction departs from germline at one end; a sequencing error may be responsible. The V gene is TRBV5-6, the J gene TRBJ2-2, with a possible D match to TRBD1 (6 bases). The V gene's germline CDR1 is SGHDT and CDR2 YYEEEE. The CDR3 sequence is 16 residues long. Here the CDR3 reads CASSPWTASNTGKLFF. The CDR3, as DNA: TGTGCCAGCAGCCCTTGGACAGCTTCGAACACCGGGAAGCTGTTTTTT.

About this clonotype: A much larger clone lies one base from this, so it may be a read error. The chain combines TRBV6-1 with TRBJ2-3; tentatively, D is TRBD2 (5 bases). Germline loops: CDR1 MNHNS, CDR2 SASEGT. The V end was cut by 6 bases, the J end by 4 bases, with 17 bases between. CDR3 size: 15 residues. The CDR3 reads CASSTAGLGADTQYF. DNA for the CDR3: TGTGCCAGCAGCACGGCTGGACTGGGAGCAGATACGCAGTATTTT.

This chain uses TRBV20-1 with TRBJ1-2; 8 bases match TRBD1. V was clipped by 4 bases and J by 4 bases; unmatched bases: 5. The CDR3 spans 13 residues. The germline CDR1 and CDR2 sequences are DFQATT and SNEGSKA (reference sequence). CDR3 amino acids: CSATGGSVYGYTF. CDR3 sequence (DNA): TGCAGTGCTACAGGGGGCAGTGTCTATGGCTACACCTTC.

CDR3 DNA: TGTGCCAGCAGCTTAGTGGATAGCAATCAGCCCCAGCATTTT. Translating gives CASSLVDSNQPQHF. This rearrangement joins TRBV7-9 to TRBJ1-5, with D unresolved. Germline CDR1 and CDR2: SEHNR and FQNEAQ (reference sequence). This CDR3 region has 14 residues. Trimming cost V 1 base and J 0 bases, with 4 bases left between them.

This clonotype appeared many times. This rearrangement joins TRBV7-9 to TRBJ1-1; D gene uncertain. Germline V gene sequence: CDR1 SEHNR, CDR2 FQNEAQ (reference sequence). CDR3 size: 13 residues. Deletions cut 2 bases from V and 3 bases from J, with 7 bases between. CDR3 in DNA: TGTGCCAGCAGCTTAATGGAGGACACTGAAGCTTTCTTT. Protein product: CASSLMEDTEAFF. The full variable domain, in which reference TRBV7-9 and TRBJ1-1 provide the parts outside the CDR3, is DTGVSQNPRHKITKRGQNVTFRCDPISEHNRLYWYRQTLGQGPEFLTYFQNEAQLEKSRLLSDRFSAERPKGSFSTLEIQRTEQGDSAMYLCASSLMEDTEAFFGQGTRLTVV.

J is TRBJ2-7 and V is TRBV7-2, with D hard to call. Germline CDR1 reads SGHTA; CDR2 reads FQGNSA. This CDR3 is 11 amino acids long. Trimming cost V 3 bases and J 7 bases, with 7 bases left between them. For the CDR3, the DNA is TGTGCCAGCAGCTTTGCTGAGGAGCAGTACTTC. This encodes CASSFAEEQYF.

The genes are TRBV19 and TRBJ1-1; D unresolved. Trimming shortened V by 2 bases and J by 0 bases, and 10 bases separated the two germline ends. The CDR3 totals 15 residues. Germline CDR1 and CDR2: LNHDA and SQIVND (reference sequence). This CDR3 reads CASSISPEVNTEAFF. CDR3 bases: TGTGCCAGTAGTATAAGCCCAGAAGTGAACACTGAAGCTTTCTTT.

This clonotype was detected many times. This chain joins TRBV7-9 and TRBJ2-5; tentatively, D is TRBD1 (6 bases). CDR3 length: 13 amino acids. Germline-derived CDR1 and CDR2 are SEHNR and FQNEAQ (reference sequence). With 5 bases removed from V and 9 bases from J, the gap between germline ends came to 16 bases. The CDR3 spells CASSGQQGPSQYF. In nucleotides, the CDR3 is TGTGCCAGCAGCGGGCAGCAGGGGCCCTCCCAGTACTTC.

The chain combines TRBV5-4 with TRBJ2-7; tentatively, D is TRBD2 (5 bases). Germline CDR1 reads SGHNT; CDR2 reads YYREEE (reference sequence). Deletions cut 7 bases from V and 7 bases from J, with 15 bases between. The CDR3 contains 12 residues. CDR3 bases: TGTGCCAGCCGGGGAGATGAGTGGGAGCAGTACTTC. It specifies CASRGDEWEQYF.

The rearrangement links TRBV20-1 to TRBJ2-7; 7 bases are a match to TRBD2. The CDR3 sequence is 16 residues long. CDR1 DFQATT and CDR2 SNEGSKA come from the germline V gene (reference sequence). V was clipped by 7 bases and J by 6 bases; unmatched bases: 21. CDR3 sequence: CSVLEGGAGVDFEQYF. CDR3 in DNA: TGCAGTGTCCTAGAGGGAGGGGCCGGAGTGGATTTCGAGCAGTACTTC.

This rearrangement joins TRBV2 to TRBJ1-6; perhaps TRBD1 as D (6 bases). The CDR3 contains 13 residues. Germline V gene lookup returns CDR1 SNHLY and CDR2 FYNNEI. V gave up 6 bases and J gave up 10 bases, with 13 bases separating them. This CDR3 is CASSRGPGSPLHF. As DNA, the CDR3 is TGTGCCAGCAGCCGGGGGCCAGGCTCACCCCTCCACTTT. Full variable domain (missing parts from reference TRBV2 and TRBJ1-6): EPEVTQTPSHQVTQMGQEVILRCVPISNHLYFYWYRQILGQKVEFLVSFYNNEISEKSEIFDDQFSVERPDGSNFTLKIRSTKLEDSAMYFCASSRGPGSPLHFGNGTRLTVT.

This clonotype was counted ten times or more. The gene calls are TRBV6-1 and TRBJ2-1; D remains unclear. The CDR3 has 13 amino acids. Germline V gene lookup returns CDR1 MNHNS and CDR2 SASEGT. The V end was cut by 8 bases, the J end by 5 bases, with 13 bases between. The CDR3 region is CASVKTHDNEQFF. The CDR3 DNA follows: TGTGCCAGCGTGAAGACTCATGACAATGAGCAGTTCTTC.

V is TRBV20-1 and J is TRBJ1-1; no definite D call. CDR1 is DFQATT, CDR2 SNEGSKA, per germline (reference sequence). The CDR3 sequence is 12 residues long. V shed 1 base and J shed 0 bases, with 3 bases lying between them. CDR3 protein: CSARVMNTEAFF. The CDR3 coding sequence is TGCAGTGCTAGAGTTATGAACACTGAAGCTTTCTTT.

As to this clonotype: This clone may be a read error of a much larger clone one base away. The chain employs TRBV3-1 and TRBJ2-7, with 7 bases that match TRBD2. CDR3 length: 15 residues. CDR1 and CDR2 (germline): LGHDT, YNNKEL (reference sequence). Here the CDR3 reads CAGSQAASGNYEQYF. CDR3 in DNA: TGTGCCGGCAGCCAAGCGGCTAGCGGAAACTACGAGCAGTACTTC.